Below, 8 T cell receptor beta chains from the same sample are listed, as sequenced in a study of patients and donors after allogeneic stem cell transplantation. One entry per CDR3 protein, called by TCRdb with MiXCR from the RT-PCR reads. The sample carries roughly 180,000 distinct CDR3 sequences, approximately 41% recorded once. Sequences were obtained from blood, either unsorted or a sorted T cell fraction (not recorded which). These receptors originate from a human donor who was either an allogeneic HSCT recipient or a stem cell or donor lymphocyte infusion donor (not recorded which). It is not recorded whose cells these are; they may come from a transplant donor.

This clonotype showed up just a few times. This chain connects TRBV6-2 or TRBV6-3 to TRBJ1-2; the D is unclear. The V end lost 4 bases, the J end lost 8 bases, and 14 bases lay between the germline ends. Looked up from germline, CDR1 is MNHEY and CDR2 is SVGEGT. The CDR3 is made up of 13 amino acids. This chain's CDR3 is CASSLREIYGYTF. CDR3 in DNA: TGTGCCAGCAGTTTGAGGGAGATCTACGGCTACACCTTC.

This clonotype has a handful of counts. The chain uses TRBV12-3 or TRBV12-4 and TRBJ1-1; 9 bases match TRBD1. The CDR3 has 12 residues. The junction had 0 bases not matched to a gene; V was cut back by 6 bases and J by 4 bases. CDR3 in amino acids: CASRDRGTEAFF. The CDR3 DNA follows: TGTGCCAGCAGGGACAGGGGCACTGAAGCTTTCTTT.

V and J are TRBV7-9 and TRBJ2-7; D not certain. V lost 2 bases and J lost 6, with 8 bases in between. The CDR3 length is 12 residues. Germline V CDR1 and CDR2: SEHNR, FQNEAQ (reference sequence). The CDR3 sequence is CASSLKGSEQYF. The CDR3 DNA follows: TGTGCCAGCAGCTTAAAAGGATCCGAGCAGTACTTC.

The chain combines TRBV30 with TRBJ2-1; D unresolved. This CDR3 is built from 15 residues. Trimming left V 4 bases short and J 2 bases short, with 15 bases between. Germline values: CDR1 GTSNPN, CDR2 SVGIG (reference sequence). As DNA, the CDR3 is TGTGCCTGGACCCCGAGGAACAAGGCCTACAATGAGCAGTTCTTC. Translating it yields CAWTPRNKAYNEQFF.

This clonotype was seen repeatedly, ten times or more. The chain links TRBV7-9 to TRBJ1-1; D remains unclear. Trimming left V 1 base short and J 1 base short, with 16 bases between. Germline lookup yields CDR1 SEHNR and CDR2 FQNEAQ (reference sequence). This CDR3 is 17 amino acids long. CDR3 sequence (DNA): TGTGCCAGCAGCTTAGTCCCCGGCAGGACCGGGAACACTGAAGCTTTCTTT. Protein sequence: CASSLVPGRTGNTEAFF.

CDR3 nucleotide sequence: TGCGCCAGCAGCCTCGACGCGGAGGAAAAACTGTTTTTT. Protein sequence: CASSLDAEEKLFF. This chain links TRBV4-3 with TRBJ1-4; D not resolved. The V gene's germline CDR1 is LGHNA and CDR2 YSLEER. This CDR3 contains 13 residues. Trimming took 4 bases from V and 8 from J, leaving 11 bases between them.

The CDR3 sequence: CASSQAGTENWPQHF. CDR3 nucleotide sequence: TGTGCCAGCAGCCAAGCCGGGACCGAGAATTGGCCCCAGCATTTT. The genes are TRBV7-2 and TRBJ1-5; a weak D match, TRBD1 (5 bases). The CDR3 extends over 15 amino acids. Germline CDR1 SGHTA, CDR2 FQGNSA. Trimming pared 5 bases from V and 9 bases from J, leaving 20 bases between.

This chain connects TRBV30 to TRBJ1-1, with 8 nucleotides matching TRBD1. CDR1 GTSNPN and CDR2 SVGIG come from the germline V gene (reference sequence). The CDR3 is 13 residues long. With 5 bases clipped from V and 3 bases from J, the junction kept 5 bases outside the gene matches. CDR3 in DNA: TGTGCCTGGGGTGACAGGGGACACACTGAAGCTTTCTTT. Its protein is CAWGDRGHTEAFF.